This T cell receptor (beta chain) originates from a study of tumor-infiltrating lymphocytes in primary liver carcinoma. Looking at the study overall: Patients included men and women of 30 to 69 years. Productive TCRbeta read yields ran from roughly 3.9 to 6.8 million per sample and were similar between tissues.

Constant-region priming of 500 ng total RNA yielded TCR beta cDNA. Nested multiplex PCR, run for three rounds with slightly modified ARM-PCR, yielded TCR beta libraries. The opening two PCR rounds, nine to eleven cycles each, paired TRBV1-TRBV30 forward primers with a C-beta reverse primer. TCRdb reanalysed the multiplex PCR reads using MiXCR and keeps one entry per CDR3 protein. Of fewer than 350,000 distinct CDR3 sequences detected, about 61% appear once; the ten largest clones hold 5.5% to 7%. This clonotype was detected only once. RNA isolated from unsorted whole blood supplied the blood RNA, with germline DNA also extracted. Roughly 3.9 milliliters of peripheral blood were drawn presurgically. The V end lost 4 bases, the J end lost 6 bases, and 15 bases lay between the germline ends. The CDR3 is 13 residues long. Germline V gives CDR1 SQVTM, CDR2 ANQGSEA.

This receptor was taken from a middle-aged man with primary liver carcinoma and hepatitis B virus infection. The sample comprised peripheral blood. The genes are TRBV29-1 and TRBJ1-1; D unclear. The CDR3 region is CSVGAQHDAEAFF. CDR3 DNA sequence: TGCAGCGTTGGGGCTCAGCACGACGCTGAAGCTTTCTTT.